Given below is one TCR beta chain in context. Produced via immunoSEQ multiplex PCR; TCRdb's table is partial and in-frame only. This repertoire shows roughly 70,000 clones, 84% found once; its top ten account for 4.5%. This record belongs to a study of blood T cell repertoires in COVID-19. Study in general: Some COVID-19 samples were acute and others convalescent; all came from the United States, Italy and Spain.

There are 11 residues in the CDR3. Germline V CDR1 and CDR2: SEHNR, FQNEAQ (reference sequence). Trimming removed 4 bases at V and 2 bases at J, with 2 bases between. The material sequenced was peripheral blood. This clonotype was obtained from a woman aged 55 to 70 with acute or convalescent COVID-19. The chain is built from TRBV7-9 and TRBJ1-2; D is uncertain. The CDR3 nucleotides read TGTGCCAGCAGCTCGAACTATGGCTACACCTTC. Amino acids: CASSSNYGYTF.